This T cell receptor (beta chain) stems from a study of blood T cell repertoires in COVID-19. About the research overall: COVID-19 samples from acute and convalescent phases originated in the United States, Italy and Spain. T cells, B-cell-depleted T cells, or PBMCs provided the cDNA or gDNA that served as material.

As handled by the study authors: Reference gene primer amplification gave estimated nucleated cell counts. Profiling relied on immunoSEQ multiplex PCR, and the TCRdb table lists in-frame clones only, not all of them. V and J calls and clone size are given by that table; D and trimming were obtained from the DNA. The repertoire holds 100,000 to 150,000 clones, with about 87% as singletons. The V end lost 3 bases, the J end lost 4 bases, and 15 bases lay between the germline ends. The CDR3 has 16 residues. CDR1 is SGHAT and CDR2 is FQNNGV in the germline V gene. The sequencing sample was made of peripheral blood. The clonotype was recovered from a woman aged 60-70 years with acute or convalescent COVID-19. The chain recombines TRBV11-2 with TRBJ2-2, with a weak D call TRBD2 (6 bases). CDR3 protein: CASSFSGARGTGELFF. CDR3 sequence (DNA): TGTGCCAGCAGCTTCTCGGGAGCGAGGGGCACCGGGGAGCTGTTTTTT.